This entry lists 32 T cell receptor beta chains sequenced from one sample in a study of early T cells in non-severe SARS-CoV-2 infection. TCRdb ran MiXCR on the 5' RACE reads and lists one entry per CDR3 protein. The repertoire includes more than 85,000 distinct CDR3 sequences, 16% of them detected once, and 5.1% sits in the top ten. This specimen consisted of whole blood, obtained at baseline. The receptors derive from an adult who was a healthcare worker with PCR-confirmed SARS-CoV-2 infection or an uninfected control (not recorded which).

V usage is TRBV7-9 and J usage is TRBJ2-3; tentative D call: TRBD2 (6 bases). Trimming cost V 4 bases and J 8 bases, with 10 bases left between them. The germline CDR1 and CDR2 sequences are SEHNR and FQNEAQ (reference sequence). This CDR3 spans 12 amino acids. CDR3 nucleotides: TGTGCCAGCAGCTCCCGGGAGCTTACGCAGTATTTT. Translating gives CASSSRELTQYF.

The chain couples TRBV11-2 to TRBJ1-4; TRBD1 matches at 9 bases. Looked up from germline, CDR1 is SGHAT and CDR2 is FQNNGV. The CDR3 runs 16 residues. Trimming took 2 bases from V and 4 from J; bases not matched to a gene: 5. CDR3 amino acids: CASSLIGQGLNEKLFF. The DNA for the CDR3 is TGTGCCAGCAGCTTAATTGGACAGGGGCTTAATGAAAAACTGTTTTTT.

J is TRBJ1-6 and V is TRBV20-1; tentative D call: TRBD1 (5 bases). CDR1 is DFQATT and CDR2 is SNEGSKA in the germline V gene (reference sequence). V dropped 4 bases and J dropped 0 bases, with 7 bases sitting between them. CDR3 length equals 14 residues. The CDR3 nucleotides are TGCAGTGCTAACAGGAACTCCTATAATTCACCCCTCCACTTT. As protein: CSANRNSYNSPLHF.

This clonotype was seen only a few times. This sequence joins TRBV4-3 and TRBJ2-7, with 10 bases lining up with TRBD2. V lost 1 base and J lost 5; bases outside the gene matches: 5. The CDR3 has 15 amino acids. The V gene's germline CDR1 is LGHNA and CDR2 YSLEER. DNA of the CDR3: TGCGCCAGCAGCCAAGGTTACCTAGCGGGAGACGAGCAGTACTTC. Translated: CASSQGYLAGDEQYF.

The chain recombines TRBV5-5 with TRBJ1-2, with D maybe TRBD1 (5 bases). This CDR3 is built from 14 residues. V shed 1 base and J shed 5 bases, with 12 bases lying between them. The germline gives CDR1 SGHKS, CDR2 YYEKEE (reference sequence). This CDR3 reads CASSLRGEGYGYTF. The DNA for the CDR3 is TGTGCCAGCAGCTTGCGAGGGGAGGGGTATGGCTACACCTTC.

This clonotype has at least ten counts. The V gene is TRBV12-3 or TRBV12-4, the J gene TRBJ1-6; D call uncertain. Trimming took off 7 bases at V and 1 base at J, with 8 bases between the two ends. The CDR3 is 14 residues long. CDR3 nucleotides: TGTGCCAGCACCCTGGGGTCCTATAATTCACCCCTCCACTTT. Amino acids: CASTLGSYNSPLHF.

Only a few counts were recorded for this clonotype. This sequence joins TRBV5-4 and TRBJ1-1; TRBD1 is a possible D gene (5 bases). The CDR3 contains 16 residues. Looked up from germline, CDR1 is SGHNT and CDR2 is YYREEE (reference sequence). V lost 4 bases and J 5 bases, leaving 21 bases between the germline ends. The CDR3 loop reads CASSSGIAGPGTEAFF. CDR3 nucleotides: TGTGCCAGCAGCAGTGGCATTGCGGGGCCTGGGACTGAAGCTTTCTTT. The variable domain in full, completed from reference TRBV5-4 and TRBJ1-1, reads ETGVTQSPTHLIKTRGQQVTLRCSSQSGHNTVSWYQQALGQGPQFIFQYYREEENGRGNFPPRFSGLQFPNYSSELNVNALELDDSALYLCASSSGIAGPGTEAFFGQGTRLTVV.

Only a few counts were recorded for this clonotype. The chain combines TRBV6-5 with TRBJ2-7, with D perhaps being TRBD1 or TRBD2 (5 bases each). The CDR3 has 14 amino acids. Germline values: CDR1 MNHEY, CDR2 SVGAGI. V was pared by 7 bases and J by 0 bases, with 13 bases between. The CDR3 is CASTRGTNSYEQYF. The CDR3 nucleotides read TGTGCCAGCACCCGAGGGACCAACTCCTACGAGCAGTACTTC.

This chain uses TRBV12-3 or TRBV12-4 with TRBJ2-1, with a tentative D call TRBD2 (5 bases). This CDR3 region has 14 residues. Deletions cut 6 bases from V and 9 bases from J, with 18 bases between. In DNA, the CDR3 is TGTGCCAGCAGCCTGGGAGCTCTCGCAGCTGAGCAGTTCTTC. The encoded protein is CASSLGALAAEQFF.

CDR3: CASSGRDSPHYEQYF. CDR3 DNA: TGTGCCAGCAGCGGAAGGGATTCCCCCCACTACGAGCAGTACTTC. This chain joins TRBV7-9 and TRBJ2-7; D not certain. The CDR3 contains 15 residues. Germline lookup yields CDR1 SEHNR and CDR2 FQNEAQ (reference sequence). The V and J ends lost 5 bases and 3 bases respectively, with 17 bases between them.

The chain is built from TRBV28 and TRBJ2-6, with D possibly called TRBD1 or TRBD2 (6 bases each). The germline V gene encodes CDR1 MDHEN and CDR2 SYDVKM. Trimming left V 3 bases short and J 0 bases short, with 12 bases between. The CDR3 runs 17 residues. CDR3 DNA sequence: TGTGCCAGCAGTTTGGGGGGACAACCCTCTGGGGCCAACGTCCTGACTTTC. It encodes CASSLGGQPSGANVLTF.

Only a few counts were recorded for this clonotype. This rearrangement joins TRBV20-1 to TRBJ2-3; D unclear. This CDR3 is 13 amino acids long. Per germline, CDR1 DFQATT and CDR2 SNEGSKA (reference sequence). V lost 3 bases, J lost 2 bases, and 9 bases lay in between. The CDR3 sequence: CSARESNTDTQYF. The CDR3 bases are TGCAGTGCTAGGGAATCGAACACAGATACGCAGTATTTT.

The chain uses TRBV20-1 and TRBJ1-3; D perhaps matches TRBD1 (6 bases). The V and J ends lost 3 bases and 4 bases respectively, with 19 bases between them. Germline CDR1 and CDR2: DFQATT and SNEGSKA (reference sequence). The length of the CDR3 is 16 residues. This chain's CDR3 is CSASRGATASGNTIYF. Here the CDR3 DNA reads TGCAGTGCTAGTAGGGGGGCCACGGCCTCCGGAAACACCATATATTTT.

This chain joins TRBV4-3 and TRBJ2-3; D is unresolved. The V gene's germline CDR1 is LGHNA and CDR2 YSLEER. The CDR3 has 13 amino acids. Trimming shortened V by 0 bases and J by 4 bases, and 5 bases separated the two germline ends. The CDR3 region is CASSQEIADTQYF. The CDR3 coding sequence is TGCGCCAGCAGCCAAGAGATCGCAGATACGCAGTATTTT.

As DNA, the CDR3 is TGTGCCAGTTCAGCGGGACCGAACATCGCAGATACGCAGTATTTT. It codes for CASSAGPNIADTQYF. The chain uses TRBV19 and TRBJ2-3, with 7 nucleotides matching TRBD2. CDR1 LNHDA and CDR2 SQIVND come from the germline V gene (reference sequence). The CDR3 is 15 residues long. Trimming removed 8 bases from V and 4 bases from J; junction bases left unmatched: 12.

This clonotype was detected a few times. The V and J genes are TRBV12-3 or TRBV12-4 and TRBJ1-2; the D is unclear. The CDR3 is made up of 13 amino acids. With 5 bases removed from V and 1 base from J, the gap between germline ends came to 8 bases. CDR3 nucleotide sequence: TGTGCCAGCAGTAATGCCGTTAACTATGGCTACACCTTC. Translated: CASSNAVNYGYTF.

The table lists this clonotype with a few counts. The V gene is TRBV15, the J gene TRBJ2-7; TRBD1 agrees at 7 bases. V shed 1 base and J 6 bases; nucleotides not matched to a gene: 9. The CDR3 is 15 amino acids. Looked up from germline, CDR1 is LNHNV and CDR2 is YYDKDF (reference sequence). The CDR3 DNA reads TGTGCCACCAGCAGAGGCAGGGGGAACTTAGGCGAGCAGTACTTC. Its translation: CATSRGRGNLGEQYF. The full variable domain, completed using reference TRBV15 and TRBJ2-7, is DAMVIQNPRYQVTQFGKPVTLSCSQTLNHNVMYWYQQKSSQAPKLLFHYYDKDFNNEADTPDNFQSRRPNTSFCFLDIRSPGLGDTAMYLCATSRGRGNLGEQYFGPGTRLTVT.

Many counts were recorded for this clonotype. V usage is TRBV28 and J usage is TRBJ1-1; D is undetermined. Trimming cost V 1 base and J 6 bases, with 6 bases left between them. Germline V gene lookup returns CDR1 MDHEN and CDR2 SYDVKM. The CDR3 is 12 amino acids. CDR3 nucleotide sequence: TGTGCCAGCAGTTTATCCGGGGCTGAAGCTTTCTTT. Encoded protein: CASSLSGAEAFF. Full variable domain (outside the CDR3, taken from reference TRBV28 and TRBJ1-1): DVKVTQSSRYLVKRTGEKVFLECVQDMDHENMFWYRQDPGLGLRLIYFSYDVKMKEKGDIPEGYSVSREKKERFSLILESASTNQTSMYLCASSLSGAEAFFGQGTRLTVV.

This clonotype was counted a few times. Mismatch with germline at one junction end may stem from a read error. This chain uses TRBV4-3 with TRBJ1-3; TRBD1 matches 9 bases. Germline CDR1 LGHNA, CDR2 YSLEER. CDR3 length: 16 amino acids. DNA of the CDR3: TGCGCCAGCAGCTTGGGGACAGGGCACTCTGAAAACACCATATATTTT. It codes for CASSLGTGHSENTIYF.

The rearrangement joins TRBV20-1 to TRBJ1-2; D uncertain. V gave up 6 bases and J gave up 1 base, with 12 bases separating them. The germline V gene encodes CDR1 DFQATT and CDR2 SNEGSKA (reference sequence). The length of the CDR3 is 13 residues. The CDR3 region has the DNA TGCAGTGCCGTGAAGGCCAATAACTATGGCTACACCTTC. Translation gives CSAVKANNYGYTF.

The rearrangement uses TRBV20-1 and TRBJ2-1; 8 bases are a match to TRBD2. The CDR3 consists of 15 residues. The germline V gene encodes CDR1 DFQATT and CDR2 SNEGSKA (reference sequence). V shed 7 bases and J 1 base; nucleotides not matched to a gene: 9. This CDR3 is CSVLGASGSYNEQFF. In DNA form, the CDR3 reads TGCAGTGTCCTTGGCGCTAGCGGGTCCTACAATGAGCAGTTCTTC.

The chain recombines TRBV30 with TRBJ2-7, with 9 bases identical to TRBD1. The CDR3 is 13 residues long. Germline-derived CDR1 and CDR2 are GTSNPN and SVGIG (reference sequence). V trimming: 5 bases; J trimming: 6 bases; junction bases outside the gene matches: 8. In DNA, the CDR3 is TGTGCCTGGGCTCGGACAGGGGCCTCCGAGCAGTACTTC. Translation gives CAWARTGASEQYF. The whole variable domain, filled in from reference TRBV30 and TRBJ2-7, reads SQTIHQWPATLVQPVGSPLSLECTVEGTSNPNLYWYRQAAGRGLQLLFYSVGIGQISSEVPQNLSASRPQDRQFILSSKKLLLSDSGFYLCAWARTGASEQYFGPGTRLTVT.

This clonotype was detected only a few times. This chain links TRBV12-3 or TRBV12-4 with TRBJ1-1, with D unclear. V lost 1 base and J 5 bases, leaving 11 bases between the germline ends. The CDR3 runs 14 residues. The CDR3 loop is CASSLGGGDTEAFF. The CDR3 DNA is TGTGCCAGCAGTTTAGGCGGAGGTGATACTGAAGCTTTCTTT.

This clonotype was observed at least ten times. The rearrangement uses TRBV28 and TRBJ2-7; 7 bases fit TRBD1. Per the germline V gene, CDR1 is MDHEN and CDR2 is SYDVKM. Trimming cost V 5 bases and J 6 bases; bases outside gene matches: 13. The CDR3 runs 15 residues. CDR3 in DNA: TGTGCCAGCAGTGAACACAGGGGCCAGGCGGGCGAGCAGTACTTC. It yields the protein CASSEHRGQAGEQYF.

This clonotype was picked up many times. V gene TRBV27 combines with J gene TRBJ2-5, with D perhaps matching TRBD1 (5 bases). Between the trimmed V and J ends, which lost 3 bases and 2 bases, there was a span of 7 bases. The CDR3 sequence is 13 residues long. CDR1 and CDR2 (germline): MNHEY, SMNVEV (reference sequence). CDR3 bases: TGTGCCAGCAGTTTCCGACAGCAAGAGACCCAGTACTTC. Its protein is CASSFRQQETQYF.

Comments on this clonotype: This may come from a read error, since a much larger clone is one base off. The rearrangement joins TRBV28 to TRBJ2-1; no definite D call. The CDR3 has 13 residues. V dropped 3 bases and J dropped 7 bases, with 10 bases sitting between them. Germline V gene data show CDR1 as MDHEN and CDR2 as SYDVKM. This CDR3 is CASSFRLTNEQFF. The CDR3 nucleotides are TGTGCCAGCAGTTTCAGATTAACAAATGAGCAGTTCTTC.

The chain couples TRBV12-3 or TRBV12-4 to TRBJ2-5, with TRBD1 identical over 7 bases. The CDR3 is 17 amino acids. Trimming cost V 0 bases and J 2 bases; bases outside gene matches: 9. In DNA form, the CDR3 reads TGTGCCAGCAGTTTAGCCCACAGGGGACCTCTTCAAGAGACCCAGTACTTC. Translation: CASSLAHRGPLQETQYF.

The chain uses TRBV7-9 and TRBJ1-1; D is unclear. V was trimmed by 4 bases and J by 8 bases, leaving 11 bases between them. Germline-derived CDR1 and CDR2 are SEHNR and FQNEAQ (reference sequence). This CDR3 spans 12 amino acids. Written as DNA, the CDR3 is TGTGCCAGCAGCTACAACGCCCGAGAAGCTTTCTTT. Translated: CASSYNAREAFF.

The sample holds a few counts of this clonotype. The chain joins TRBV9 to TRBJ1-6; TRBD1 aligns across 8 bases. The CDR3 contains 15 residues. In germline, CDR1 is SGDLS, CDR2 YYNGEE. After removal of 4 bases from V and 10 bases from J, the junction contained 10 bases not matched to a gene. CDR3 amino acids: CASSPGQGGSSPLHF. In DNA form, the CDR3 reads TGTGCCAGCAGCCCCGGACAGGGAGGAAGCTCACCCCTCCACTTT.

This clonotype showed up just once. The chain recombines TRBV2 with TRBJ2-1; TRBD1 is a possible D gene (5 bases). The germline V gene has CDR1 SNHLY and CDR2 FYNNEI. V gave up 6 bases and J gave up 3 bases, with 12 bases separating them. There are 14 residues in the CDR3. The CDR3 reads CASSRESVYNEQFF. In DNA form, the CDR3 reads TGTGCCAGCAGCAGGGAAAGCGTCTACAATGAGCAGTTCTTC.

This clonotype was seen only a few times. The rearrangement joins TRBV5-1 to TRBJ2-1, with a tentative D call TRBD2 (6 bases). Germline CDR1 reads SGHRS; CDR2 reads YFSETQ. V lost 5 bases and J lost 5, with 17 bases in between. This CDR3 region has 15 residues. The CDR3 nucleotides read TGCGCCAGCAGGTTACCGGGACTGCCTAACAATGAGCAGTTCTTC. Protein: CASRLPGLPNNEQFF.

This clonotype was recorded many times. The rearrangement uses TRBV5-4 and TRBJ1-1; D perhaps matches TRBD1 (5 bases). The CDR3 loop spans 14 amino acids. Trimming removed 4 bases from V and 0 bases from J, with 10 bases in between. Germline CDR1 and CDR2: SGHNT and YYREEE (reference sequence). CDR3 DNA: TGTGCCAGCAGCCCGACAGCTATGAACACTGAAGCTTTCTTT. Protein product: CASSPTAMNTEAFF.